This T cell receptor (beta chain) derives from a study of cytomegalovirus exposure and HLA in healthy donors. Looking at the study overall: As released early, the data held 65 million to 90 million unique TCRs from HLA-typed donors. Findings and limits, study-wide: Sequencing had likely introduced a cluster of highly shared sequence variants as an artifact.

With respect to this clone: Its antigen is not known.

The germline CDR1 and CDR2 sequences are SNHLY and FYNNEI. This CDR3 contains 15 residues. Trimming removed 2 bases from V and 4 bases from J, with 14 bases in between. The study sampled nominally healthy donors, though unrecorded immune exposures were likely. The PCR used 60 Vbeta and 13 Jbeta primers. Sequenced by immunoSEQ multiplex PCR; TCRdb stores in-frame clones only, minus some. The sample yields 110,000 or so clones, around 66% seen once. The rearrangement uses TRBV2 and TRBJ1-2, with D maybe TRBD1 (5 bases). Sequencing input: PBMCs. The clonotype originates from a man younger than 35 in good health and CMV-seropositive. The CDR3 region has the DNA TGTGCCAGCAGTGAAATGGACATCTCACTCTATGGCTACACCTTC. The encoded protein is CASSEMDISLYGYTF.